Listed below are T cell receptor beta chains from one sample, sequenced in a study of naive and memory T cell subsets. TCRdb analysed the UMI-ligation and nested PCR reads with MiXCR anew, one entry per CDR3 protein. Of 8,500 to 10,000 distinct CDR3 sequences listed, roughly 5.5% are singletons. The sample consisted of CD4+ TEMRA cells from blood. These receptors were taken from a human donor in good health. Both conserved end residues are part of each CDR3. A D gene is named only where the DNA matches it firmly. Expanded clones get a size class; other rows say once, few or many, or leave the size out.

-	TRBV7-2	few	TRBJ2-3	TGTGCCAGCACCTTCCCCACAGATACGCAGTATTTT	CASTFPTDTQYF
-	TRBV11-2	-	TRBJ2-5	TGTGCCACCCGCTTCTTAGGGGGGGCCTTTGGAGAGACCCAGTACTTC	CATRFLGGAFGETQYF
-	TRBV3-1	many	TRBJ1-1	TGTGCCAGCAGCCATTGGGGGAGGGTAAACACTGAAGCTTTCTTT	CASSHWGRVNTEAFF
TRBD2	TRBV9	many	TRBJ2-4	TGTGCCAGCAGCGTAGAGGCTAGCGGGCACGACATTCAGTACTTC	CASSVEASGHDIQYF
-	TRBV12-5	many	TRBJ2-1	TGTGCTAGTGGCATGGACGGTGAGCAGTTCTTC	CASGMDGEQFF
-	TRBV15	many	TRBJ2-3	TGTGCCACCAGCAGAGAGTGGACGGGGGTGCCCGTTGATACGCAGTATTTT	CATSREWTGVPVDTQYF
-	TRBV7-2	-	TRBJ1-6	TGTGCCAGCAGCTTAGTCCCAGGGATCTATAATTCACCCCTCCACTTT	CASSLVPGIYNSPLHF
-	TRBV2	-	TRBJ2-1	TGTGCCAGCAGTGAGGCCCGGGGGGCAGTCAATGAGCAGTTCTTC	CASSEARGAVNEQFF
-	TRBV7-2	-	TRBJ1-5	TGTGCCAGCAGCTATCGAGATCAGCCCCAGCATTTT	CASSYRDQPQHF
-	TRBV15	many	TRBJ1-2	TGTGCCACCAGCAGAGATGCAGGGAGCTATGGCTACACCTTC	CATSRDAGSYGYTF
-	TRBV9	many	TRBJ1-6	TGTGCCAGCAGCGTAGGAGGGCTTAATTCACCCCTCCACTTT	CASSVGGLNSPLHF
-	TRBV11-3	many	TRBJ1-1	TGTGCCAGCAGCTTAAGGACATTCGTGAACACTGAAGCTTTCTTT	CASSLRTFVNTEAFF
-	TRBV2	many	TRBJ2-3	TGTGCCAGCAGGCCCGATGGTGATACGCAGTATTTT	CASRPDGDTQYF
-	TRBV9	many	TRBJ1-1	TGTGCCAGCAGTCGCGGCGTGTTAGGGACTGAAGCTTTCTTT	CASSRGVLGTEAFF
TRBD1	TRBV5-4	few	TRBJ1-1	TGTGCCAGCAGCTTAGGGGACAGAGACATGAACACTGAAGCTTTCTTT	CASSLGDRDMNTEAFF
TRBD2	TRBV7-9	many	TRBJ2-4	TGTGCCAGCAGCTTAGAGCGGGGAAAAAACATTCAGTACTTC	CASSLERGKNIQYF
TRBD2	TRBV18	few	TRBJ2-1	TGTGCCAGCTCACCACCGCTAGCGGACAATGAGCAGTTCTTC	CASSPPLADNEQFF
TRBD2	TRBV6-2/TRBV6-3	many	TRBJ2-1	TGTGCCAGCCGATATCTACTAGCGGGGAACTACAATGAGCAGTTCTTC	CASRYLLAGNYNEQFF
TRBD2	TRBV7-3	-	TRBJ2-1	TGTGCCAGCAGCTTAAGGGGGGGCGGACTAGCGGGGGTGGATGAGCAGTTCTTC	CASSLRGGGLAGVDEQFF
TRBD1	TRBV18	-	TRBJ1-4	TGTGCCAGCTCCCTTCTTCAAGGGACAGGGGAAGAAAAACTGTTTTTT	CASSLLQGTGEEKLFF
TRBD2	TRBV29-1	medium-sized	TRBJ2-3	TGCAGCGTCACCAGACTAGCGCCAAGCACAGATACGCAGTATTTT	CSVTRLAPSTDTQYF
-	TRBV5-1	many	TRBJ1-2	TGCGCCAGCAGCTTGGACAGGCCCCCACTCTATGGCTACACCTTC	CASSLDRPPLYGYTF
-	TRBV7-2	few	TRBJ2-1	TGTGCCAGCAGTAACCAGGGGGGGGGGACAGGAGCTTACAATGAGCAGTTCTTC	CASSNQGGGTGAYNEQFF
-	TRBV28	many	TRBJ1-5	TGTGCCAGCAAGCCTGAGGGTAGGGGGCCCCAGCATTTT	CASKPEGRGPQHF
-	TRBV7-7	many	TRBJ2-5	TGTGCCAGCAGCTTAACACTTCAAGAGACCCAGTACTTC	CASSLTLQETQYF
-	TRBV7-9	few	TRBJ2-5	TGTGCCAGCAGCAAGCGCGGGGTGGGAGAGACCCAGTACTTC	CASSKRGVGETQYF
-	TRBV10-3	few	TRBJ2-2	TGTGCCATCAGTGAGCGAGGCCCCCCGAACACCGGGGAGCTGTTTTTT	CAISERGPPNTGELFF
-	TRBV5-1	many	TRBJ2-5	TGCGCCAGCAGCTATAGTTTCTCGGAGACCCAGTACTTC	CASSYSFSETQYF
TRBD1	TRBV5-1	many	TRBJ2-3	TGCGCCAGCAGCAGGGACAGTCCAGTCCTCACAGATACGCAGTATTTT	CASSRDSPVLTDTQYF
-	TRBV28	few	TRBJ2-7	TGTGCCAGCGGGCTTCTTGAGGGCGAGCAGTACTTC	CASGLLEGEQYF
-	TRBV20-1	few	TRBJ1-5	TGCAGTGCTACAAATAGCAATCAGCCCCAGCATTTT	CSATNSNQPQHF
TRBD2	TRBV5-5	few	TRBJ2-3	TGTGCCAGCAGCTCCGCCGGACTAGCGGGCACAGATACGCAGTATTTT	CASSSAGLAGTDTQYF
-	TRBV6-6	many	TRBJ2-1	TGTGCCAGCAGTTATGCTAGCGTCGAAAATGAGCAGTTCTTC	CASSYASVENEQFF
-	TRBV19	few	TRBJ1-5	TGTGCCAGTAGTATGAACGCGCACTATAGCAATCAGCCCCAGCATTTT	CASSMNAHYSNQPQHF
TRBD1	TRBV12-3/TRBV12-4	many	TRBJ1-1	TGTGCCAGCAGCCGGACAGGCGGTTGGGGGGCTTTCTTT	CASSRTGGWGAFF